The source of this T cell receptor beta chain is a study of blood T cell repertoires in COVID-19. Across the whole study: COVID-19 samples, acute and convalescent, were from the United States, Italy and Spain. PBMCs, B-cell-depleted T cells, or T cells were the source of the cDNA or gDNA that made up the material.

Methods used by the authors: Reference gene primer amplification yielded estimated nucleated cell counts. Method: immunoSEQ multiplex PCR; TCRdb's copy keeps in-frame clones and lacks some. V and J calls and clone size come straight from that table; D and trimming were deduced from the DNA. The sample has approximately 130,000 clones, about 80% seen once; the top ten hold approximately 10%. The TCR comes from a human donor in a cohort sampled during active COVID-19. The sample consisted of peripheral blood.

The CDR3 nucleotides are TGTGCCAGCAGTGAACCCGACGGGACAGGGGGCTTGGCCAAGTACATTCAGTACTTC. Translated, it gives CASSEPDGTGGLAKYIQYF. The gene calls are TRBV6-1 and TRBJ2-4; TRBD1 matches at 12 bases. The V gene's germline CDR1 is MNHNS and CDR2 SASEGT. The CDR3 is 19 amino acids. V gave up 2 bases and J gave up 8 bases; unmatched junction bases: 16.